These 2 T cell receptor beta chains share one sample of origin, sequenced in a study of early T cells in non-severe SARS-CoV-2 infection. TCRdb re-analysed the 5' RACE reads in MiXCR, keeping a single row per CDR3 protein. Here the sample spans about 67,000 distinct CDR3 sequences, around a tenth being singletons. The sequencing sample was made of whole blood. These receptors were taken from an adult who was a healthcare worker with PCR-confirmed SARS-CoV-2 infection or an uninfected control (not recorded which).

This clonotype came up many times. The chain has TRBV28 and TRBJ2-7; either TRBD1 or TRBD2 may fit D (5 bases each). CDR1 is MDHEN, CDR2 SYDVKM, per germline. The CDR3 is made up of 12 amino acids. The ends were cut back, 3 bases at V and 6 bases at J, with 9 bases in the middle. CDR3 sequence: CASSLGPSEQYF. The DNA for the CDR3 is TGTGCCAGCAGTTTGGGACCGAGCGAGCAGTACTTC.

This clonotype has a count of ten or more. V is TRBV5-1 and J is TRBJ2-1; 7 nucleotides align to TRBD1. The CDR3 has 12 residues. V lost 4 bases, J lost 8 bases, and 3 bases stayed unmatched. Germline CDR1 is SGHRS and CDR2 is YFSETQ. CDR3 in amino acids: CASSARGHEQFF. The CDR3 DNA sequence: TGCGCCAGCAGCGCGAGGGGGCATGAGCAGTTCTTC. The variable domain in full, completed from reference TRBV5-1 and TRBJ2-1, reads KAGVTQTPRYLIKTRGQQVTLSCSPISGHRSVSWYQQTPGQGLQFLFEYFSETQRNKGNFPGRFSGRQFSNSRSEMNVSTLELGDSALYLCASSARGHEQFFGPGTRLTVL.